This T cell receptor beta chain was sequenced in a study of T cell repertoires in ileal Crohn's disease. The wider study: Operated complications were stricturing disease (roughly 61%) and penetrating disease (around 39%). About half received postoperative treatment, 10 to 11 with thiopurines and some 19 anti-TNF. M6 samples are neoterminal ileum biopsies from postoperative colonoscopy. The study's findings and limits: Clonality above 26.8% at surgery always came with endoscopic recurrence.

TCRdb keeps only in-frame clones here, not all; method: immunoSEQ multiplex PCR. This sample has about 62,000 clones; roughly nine tenths occur once, and the top ten carry over 2%. There are 16 residues in the CDR3. V lost 4 bases and J lost 6; bases outside the gene matches: 7. The germline V gene encodes CDR1 MGHRA and CDR2 YSYEKL. Time point given: neoterminal ileum biopsy at postoperative endoscopy, about 6 months after surgery. On this clone itself: Antigen specificity is unknown.

Sequenced: ileal tissue. This clonotype originated in an adult with Crohn's disease. The chain is built from TRBV4-1 and TRBJ2-2; TRBD1 matches at 11 bases. The CDR3 sequence: CASSRGVGQGAGELFF. The CDR3 bases are TGCGCCAGCAGCCGGGGCGTGGGACAGGGGGCCGGGGAGCTGTTTTTT.